A selection of T cell receptor beta chains follows, all from one sample in a study of blood T cell repertoires in COVID-19. Data came from immunoSEQ multiplex PCR; TCRdb stores just in-frame clones and leaves some out. Here the sample spans fewer than 700,000 clones, around nine tenths being singletons. Material for sequencing was peripheral blood. Every receptor here comes from a woman between 50 and 59 years old with COVID-19, enrolled during active disease. The CDR3 runs from the conserved cysteine through the conserved F or W. Each record gives: V gene, J gene, clone size, D gene, CDR3 DNA, CDR3 protein. A D gene is named only where the DNA matches it firmly. Size is stated for part of the rows, as once, few or many counts, or as a class when the clone is expanded.

>TRBV28|TRBJ2-1|-|-
TGTGCCGTCGAGGGTCCGAGAAATGAGCAGTTCTTC
CAVEGPRNEQFF
>TRBV30|TRBJ2-2|few|-
TGTGCCGGTAGATTCGCCGGGGAGCTGTTTTTT
CAGRFAGELFF
>TRBV6-1|TRBJ2-1|-|TRBD2
TGTGCCAGCAGTGTCGAGGGACTAGCGGGGGCGGTTGAGCAGTTCTTC
CASSVEGLAGAVEQFF
>TRBV30|TRBJ2-3|once|-
TGTGCCTGGGACCATGGGGCTGGGGACACAGATACGCAGTATTTT
CAWDHGAGDTDTQYF
>TRBV5-6|TRBJ1-6|-|-
TGTGCCAGCAGCTTCGGGAGTTCACCCCTCCACTTT
CASSFGSSPLHF
>TRBV6-5|TRBJ1-1|-|-
TGTGCCAGCCACCTGTATGAGGACACTGAAGCTTTCTTT
CASHLYEDTEAFF
>TRBV19|TRBJ2-7|-|-
TGTGCCAGTAGTATAGATCGGAGGGGCGTCTACGAGCAGTACTTC
CASSIDRRGVYEQYF
>TRBV5-1|TRBJ1-3|-|-
TGCGCCAGCAGCCCGGGAGGTCAGGGCTCTGGAAACACCATATATTTT
CASSPGGQGSGNTIYF
>TRBV30|TRBJ2-1|-|-
TGTGCCTGGAGTCGGGGAACAAGTGAGCAGTTCTTC
CAWSRGTSEQFF
>TRBV28|TRBJ1-1|-|-
TGTGCCAGCAGTTTGGCAGGGAGGGGCACTGAAGCTTTCTTT
CASSLAGRGTEAFF
>TRBV29-1|TRBJ1-1|-|-
TGCAGCGTTACCAGGGGAGTAGGGCACACTGAAGCTTTCTTT
CSVTRGVGHTEAFF
>TRBV19|TRBJ1-5|-|TRBD1
TGTGCCAGTAGTCGAGCTTGGACAGGGGTCAATCAGCCCCAGCATTTT
CASSRAWTGVNQPQHF
>TRBV19|TRBJ2-6|-|-
TGTGCCAGTAGTATAGCCGAGGGGGCCAACGTCCTGACTTTC
CASSIAEGANVLTF
>TRBV29-1|TRBJ1-1|-|TRBD1
TGCAGCGTTGCCACAGGGGGCGGCACTGAAGCTTTCTTT
CSVATGGGTEAFF
>TRBV19|TRBJ1-1|-|TRBD1
TGTGCCAGTAGTAGCTCCAGGGGGGAGATGAACACTGAAGCTTTCTTT
CASSSSRGEMNTEAFF
>TRBV5-1|TRBJ1-6|-|-
TGCGCCAGCAGCTTGGACAGGGCAATCCGTCTTAATTCACCCCTCCACTTT
CASSLDRAIRLNSPLHF
>TRBV5-4|TRBJ1-5|-|-
TGTGCCAGCAGCTTGTATGATCAGCCCCAGCATTTT
CASSLYDQPQHF
>TRBV21-1|TRBJ1-4|-|-
TGTGCCAGCAGCAAAGCGGGGACACGGAATGAAAAACTGTTTTTT
CASSKAGTRNEKLFF
>TRBV19|TRBJ1-3|-|TRBD1
TGTGCCAGTAGTCCCGACAGGGCCCCTGGAAACACCATATATTTT
CASSPDRAPGNTIYF
>TRBV19|TRBJ2-2|-|TRBD2
TGTGCCAGTCAGCTACCGGGGGGTCCCACCGGGGAGCTGTTTTTT
CASQLPGGPTGELFF
>TRBV6-5|TRBJ1-2|once|TRBD1
TGTGCCAGCAGTCTCGGACAGGCTTATGGCTACACCTTC
CASSLGQAYGYTF
>TRBV5-6|TRBJ2-2|-|TRBD1
TGTGCCAGCAGCTCTAGGGGGCTAGACACCGGGGAGCTGTTTTTT
CASSSRGLDTGELFF
>TRBV5-5|TRBJ1-2|-|-
TGTGCCAGCAGCTTGGACACGAATGCCTATGGCTACACCTTC
CASSLDTNAYGYTF
>TRBV6-5|TRBJ1-3|-|-
TGTGCCAGCAAGCCCTCTGGAAACACCATATATTTT
CASKPSGNTIYF
>TRBV20-1|TRBJ1-2|once|-
TGCAGTGCTAGAGACAGCTATGGCTACACCTTC
CSARDSYGYTF
>TRBV5-5|TRBJ1-1|-|-
TGTGCCAGCAGCCCCAGAGGGTGGGTTATGAACACTGAAGCTTTCTTT
CASSPRGWVMNTEAFF
>TRBV6-5|TRBJ1-4|-|TRBD1
TGTGCCAGCAGTAGATGGACAGGGAGTAATGAAAAACTGTTTTTT
CASSRWTGSNEKLFF
>TRBV6-1|TRBJ1-5|-|TRBD1
TGTGCCAGCAGTGACCCTGGGACAGCACATAGCAATCAGCCCCAGCATTTT
CASSDPGTAHSNQPQHF
>TRBV7-3|TRBJ2-1|-|TRBD2
TGTGCCAGCAGCTTAAGTAGGGGAGGGTTGAATGAGCAGTTCTTC
CASSLSRGGLNEQFF
>TRBV7-6|TRBJ1-4|-|-
TGTGCCAGCAGCGAGGGACGGGGGGGTAATGAAAAACTGTTTTTT
CASSEGRGGNEKLFF
>TRBV2|TRBJ1-3|-|-
TGTGCCAGCAGTGAATTCAAGAGATTCCGGGGCTCTGGAAACACCATATATTTT
CASSEFKRFRGSGNTIYF
>TRBV12-3/TRBV12-4|TRBJ1-2|-|-
TGTGCCAGCAGTTTAGGGGAGTGGCGGGGCTACACCTTC
CASSLGEWRGYTF
>TRBV2|TRBJ2-3|-|-
TGTGCCAGCAGTGTACAGGAGTTCACAGATACGCAGTATTTT
CASSVQEFTDTQYF
>TRBV5-8|TRBJ1-5|once|TRBD1
TGTGCCAGCCACATAAGAACCAGGGGGCATCAGCCCCAGCATTTT
CASHIRTRGHQPQHF
>TRBV5-1|TRBJ1-1|-|-
TGCGCCAGCAGCTTGGTGAACACGAACACTGAAGCTTTCTTT
CASSLVNTNTEAFF
>TRBV21-1|TRBJ1-4|-|-
TGTGCCAGCAGCAAAGGTTTGGGACCGATTCGGAGGGGTCGTTGTGAAAAACTGTTTTTT
CASSKGLGPIRRGRCEKLFF
>TRBV5-5|TRBJ1-3|-|-
TGTGCCAGCAGCTCTGGACACCTGTTAGGAAACACCATATATTTT
CASSSGHLLGNTIYF
>TRBV6-1|TRBJ2-2|-|-
TGTGCCAGCAGCCCCGTGCGAGCCGGGGAGCTGTTTTTT
CASSPVRAGELFF
>TRBV15|TRBJ2-3|-|-
TGTGCCACCAGCACCACTGGGCCGGATACGCAGTATTTT
CATSTTGPDTQYF
>TRBV9|TRBJ1-1|-|-
TGTGCCAGCAGCTCAAACGGGGGTCCCGCTTTCTTT
CASSSNGGPAFF
>TRBV11-1|TRBJ2-7|-|-
TGTGCCAGCAGCCCGACGGGATCCTACGAGCAGTACTTC
CASSPTGSYEQYF
>TRBV6-4|TRBJ2-2|-|-
TGTGCCAGCAGTATGGCTCCTAACACCGGGGAGCTGTTTTTT
CASSMAPNTGELFF
>TRBV5-4|TRBJ2-2|-|TRBD2
TGTGCCAGCACCGCTAGCGGGGGGGCGAACACCGGGGAGCTGTTTTTT
CASTASGGANTGELFF
>TRBV9|TRBJ1-1|-|-
TGTGCCAGCAGCCCGCATAGGGAGGGAGAAGCTTTCTTT
CASSPHREGEAFF